The 16 T cell receptor beta chains listed next were all sequenced from one sample in a study of blood T cell repertoires in COVID-19. TCRdb's copy holds only in-frame clones and misses some; the assay was immunoSEQ multiplex PCR. The sample carries 200,000 to 250,000 clones, about nine tenths recorded once. Specimen: PBMCs or T cells enriched from blood (not recorded which). These receptors all stem from a man aged 18 to 30 with acute COVID-19.

The V and J genes are TRBV11-2 and TRBJ2-7; 9 bases are a match to TRBD1. CDR1 is SGHAT and CDR2 is FQNNGV in the germline V gene. V lost 5 bases to trimming and J lost 5 bases; unmatched junction nucleotides: 13. The CDR3 length is 16 residues. The CDR3 sequence: CASSHYRGQPLHEQYF. CDR3 sequence (DNA): TGTGCCAGCAGCCATTACAGGGGGCAACCCCTCCACGAGCAGTACTTC.

This clone has just a few counts. V gene TRBV20-1 combines with J gene TRBJ2-2; a weak D match, TRBD1 (5 bases). This CDR3 comprises 14 residues. Deletions cut 3 bases from V and 4 bases from J, with 12 bases between. CDR1 is DFQATT and CDR2 is SNEGSKA in the germline V gene (reference sequence). CDR3 DNA: TGCAGTGCTAGTCCACAGGTTGGCACCGGGGAGCTGTTTTTT. Translation gives CSASPQVGTGELFF.

The chain couples TRBV28 to TRBJ2-3, with TRBD2 matching over 10 bases. Trimming at V came to 3 bases and at J to 11 bases, leaving 14 bases not matched to a gene. Germline V CDR1 and CDR2: MDHEN, SYDVKM. CDR3 length equals 16 residues. The CDR3 spells CASSFLPSGRALGQYF. DNA for the CDR3: TGTGCCAGCAGTTTCCTCCCGAGCGGGAGGGCCTTGGGGCAGTATTTT.

Only one count was recorded for this clone. The chain recombines TRBV29-1 with TRBJ2-7, with D hard to call. The V end was cut by 6 bases, the J end by 3 bases, with 12 bases between. CDR3 size: 12 residues. CDR1 is SQVTM and CDR2 is ANQGSEA in the germline V gene. The CDR3 coding sequence is TGCAGCGTCCTCTCTACGGGCTACGAGCAGTACTTC. Amino acid sequence: CSVLSTGYEQYF.

The genes are TRBV18 and TRBJ2-2; D possibly corresponds to TRBD2 (5 bases). There are 13 residues in the CDR3. V was shortened by 3 bases and J by 5 bases, with 7 bases between the two germline ends. Germline CDR1 KGHSH, CDR2 LQKENI. This CDR3 reads CASSPGGTGELFF. DNA of the CDR3: TGTGCCAGCTCACCTGGAGGTACCGGGGAGCTGTTTTTT.

The rearrangement joins TRBV7-8 to TRBJ1-5; D unresolved. CDR1 is SGHVS, CDR2 FQNEAQ, per germline. V was trimmed by 9 bases and J by 4 bases, leaving 19 bases between them. The CDR3 contains 15 residues. The DNA for the CDR3 is TGTGCCAGTGCCCGAACCCGGGTCTCTAATCAGCCCCAGCATTTT. This codes for CASARTRVSNQPQHF.

The chain joins TRBV5-1 to TRBJ2-2; 11 bases line up with TRBD2. The germline V gene has CDR1 SGHRS and CDR2 YFSETQ. The V segment lost 4 bases and the J segment 2 bases; nucleotides outside the gene matches: 4. This CDR3 contains 16 residues. CDR3 residues: CASSVGLAANTGELFF. CDR3 nucleotide sequence: TGCGCCAGCAGCGTGGGACTAGCGGCTAACACCGGGGAGCTGTTTTTT.

This chain links TRBV24-1 with TRBJ2-3; possibly TRBD2 for D (6 bases). V shed 8 bases and J shed 3 bases, with 11 bases lying between them. The CDR3 consists of 13 residues. The germline gives CDR1 KGHDR, CDR2 SFDVKD. The CDR3: CATNGGITDTQYF. Here the CDR3 DNA reads TGTGCCACCAATGGCGGGATTACAGATACGCAGTATTTT.

In the case of this clone: An end of the junction differs from the germline gene, which may be a read error. The chain is built from TRBV19 and TRBJ2-7; 7 positions match TRBD1. The germline gives CDR1 LNHDA, CDR2 SQIVND (reference sequence). The length of the CDR3 is 13 residues. In nucleotides, the CDR3 is TGTGCCACCCAATCCGCGAGGGGACAGCCGGCTCTCTTC. Translating it yields CATQSARGQPALF.

J is TRBJ1-1 and V is TRBV4-1; D may be TRBD1 (5 bases). Germline CDR1 reads MGHRA; CDR2 reads YSYEKL. The V end was cut by 4 bases, the J end by 3 bases, with 9 bases between. This CDR3 comprises 13 residues. CDR3 DNA: TGCGCCAGCAGCCTTCGGGGGGACACTGAAGCTTTCTTT. The encoded protein is CASSLRGDTEAFF.

The chain couples TRBV19 to TRBJ1-1, with 8 positions matching TRBD1. Germline lookup yields CDR1 LNHDA and CDR2 SQIVND (reference sequence). The CDR3 has 15 residues. The ends lost 6 bases at V and 0 bases at J; junction bases unmatched: 6. CDR3 sequence (DNA): TGTGCCAGTAGCGAAGAACAGGGGGTGAACACTGAAGCTTTCTTT. Encoded protein: CASSEEQGVNTEAFF.

The V gene is TRBV2, the J gene TRBJ2-7, with D maybe TRBD2 (6 bases). The CDR3 consists of 17 residues. V lost 7 bases and J 0 bases, leaving 22 bases between the germline ends. Germline V CDR1 and CDR2: SNHLY, FYNNEI. The CDR3 DNA sequence: TGTGCCAGCATAGTTTCAAAGGGGACTCACCCCTCCTACGAGCAGTACTTC. Encoded protein: CASIVSKGTHPSYEQYF.

The chain carries TRBV18 and TRBJ2-3; possible D gene TRBD2, 6 bases. Trimming left V 8 bases short and J 2 bases short, with 11 bases between. In germline, CDR1 is KGHSH, CDR2 LQKENI. The CDR3 runs 13 residues. This chain's CDR3 is CASLEGVTDTQYF. The CDR3 DNA reads TGTGCCAGCCTGGAGGGAGTCACAGATACGCAGTATTTT.

The chain combines TRBV7-9 with TRBJ1-1; 10 nucleotides line up with TRBD1. The CDR3 runs to 11 residues. V was pared by 4 bases and J by 12 bases, with 2 bases of the junction left unmatched. Germline loops: CDR1 SEHNR, CDR2 FQNEAQ (reference sequence). The CDR3 coding sequence is TGTGCCAGCAGCTCGGGACAGGGGACTTTCTTT. This translates into CASSSGQGTFF.

The J gene is TRBJ1-6, the V gene TRBV4-1, with D unresolved. Per germline, CDR1 MGHRA and CDR2 YSYEKL. This CDR3 has 14 residues. The V and J ends lost 4 bases and 7 bases respectively, with 11 bases between them. The CDR3 nucleotides are TGCGCCAGCAGCCCCGGAGTTACCAATTCACCCCTCCACTTT. Encoded protein: CASSPGVTNSPLHF.

The chain uses TRBV19 and TRBJ2-5; the D gene is possibly TRBD1 (6 bases). Germline loops: CDR1 LNHDA, CDR2 SQIVND (reference sequence). V lost 3 bases and J lost 3, with 14 bases in between. This CDR3 has 15 amino acids. The CDR3 is CASSIITGWKETQYF. The CDR3 DNA is TGTGCCAGTAGTATCATCACAGGGTGGAAAGAGACCCAGTACTTC.